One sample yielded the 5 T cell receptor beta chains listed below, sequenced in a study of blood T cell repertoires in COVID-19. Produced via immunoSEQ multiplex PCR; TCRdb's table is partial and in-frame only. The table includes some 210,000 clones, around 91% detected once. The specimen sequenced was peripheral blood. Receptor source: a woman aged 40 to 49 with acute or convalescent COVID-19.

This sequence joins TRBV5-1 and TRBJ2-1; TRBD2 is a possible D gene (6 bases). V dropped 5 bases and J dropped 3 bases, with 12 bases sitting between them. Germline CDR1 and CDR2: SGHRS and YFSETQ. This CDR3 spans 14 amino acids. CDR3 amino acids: CASSGLGGYNEQFF. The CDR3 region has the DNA TGCGCCAGCAGTGGCCTGGGGGGCTACAATGAGCAGTTCTTC.

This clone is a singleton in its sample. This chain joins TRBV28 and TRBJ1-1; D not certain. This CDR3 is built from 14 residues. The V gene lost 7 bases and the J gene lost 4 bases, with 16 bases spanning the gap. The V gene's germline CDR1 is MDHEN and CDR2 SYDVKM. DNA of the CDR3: TGTGCCAGCAATATTGGGGTCGAGGGCACTGAAGCTTTCTTT. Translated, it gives CASNIGVEGTEAFF.

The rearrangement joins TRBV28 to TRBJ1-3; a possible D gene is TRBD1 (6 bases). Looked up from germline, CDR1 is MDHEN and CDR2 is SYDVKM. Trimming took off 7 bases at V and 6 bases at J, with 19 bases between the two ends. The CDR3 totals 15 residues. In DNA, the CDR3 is TGTGCCAGCACCGCCGCGGCGGGGGGCGAAAACACCATATATTTT. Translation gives CASTAAAGGENTIYF.

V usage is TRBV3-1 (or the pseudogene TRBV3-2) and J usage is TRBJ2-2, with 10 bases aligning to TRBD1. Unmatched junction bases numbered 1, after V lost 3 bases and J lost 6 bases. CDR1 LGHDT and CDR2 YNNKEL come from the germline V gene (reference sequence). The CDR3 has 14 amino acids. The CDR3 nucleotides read TGTGCCAGCAGCCAGACAGGGGGCTCCGGGGAGCTGTTTTTT. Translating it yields CASSQTGGSGELFF.

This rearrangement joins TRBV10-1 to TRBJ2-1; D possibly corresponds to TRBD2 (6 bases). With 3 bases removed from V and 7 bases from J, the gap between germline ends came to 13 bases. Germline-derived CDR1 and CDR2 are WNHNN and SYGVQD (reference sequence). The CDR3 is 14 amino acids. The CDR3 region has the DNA TGCGCCAGCAGTGATCCCCGGGGGAGGAATGAGCAGTTCTTC. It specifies CASSDPRGRNEQFF.